The present entry profiles one T cell receptor beta chain with its context. The clone's antigen remains unknown. Per-base qualities were not stored, and no clone one base away is much larger. This record belongs to a study of preoperative IRX-2 immunotherapy in early breast cancer (dated by TCRdb to between 2018 and 2021). This sample's treatment or condition label indicates: preoperative locoregional IRX-2 cytokine immunotherapy. The samples were obtained from a phase Ib study that tested preoperative, locoregional IRX-2 cytokine immunotherapy designed to prime immune responses. Donors were patients with early-stage breast cancer who received IRX-2 before surgery. CDR3 length: 16 amino acids, cysteine to phenylalanine. The retained sequence is limited to the CDR3, 48 bases, with the frame set at the first base. Taken from the germline V gene (reference sequence), the CDR1 and CDR2 loops are SGHNT and YYREEE. Trimming removed 3 bases from V and 2 bases from J; the gene matches leave 6 bases unexplained.

Preparation of the library involved the immunoSEQ multiplex PCR assay. TCRdb limited this immuneACCESS table to in-frame rearrangements with V and J called. A share of clones is missing; checked studies link under half to unresolved V genes, and the rest is unexplained. The table for this sample lists about 25,000 clones; roughly 95% of them were counted only once. Together, the top ten hold about a sixth of the sample. This TCR derives from a human donor with breast cancer. Rearrangement joined TRBV5-4 to TRBJ2-1, with 9 junctional bases fitting TRBD2. This material consisted of tumor tissue, taken after IRX-2 immunotherapy. The base sequence is TGTGCCAGCAGCTGGGGTAGCGGGAGCCCCTACAATGAGCAGTTCTTC. It encodes CASSWGSGSPYNEQFF.